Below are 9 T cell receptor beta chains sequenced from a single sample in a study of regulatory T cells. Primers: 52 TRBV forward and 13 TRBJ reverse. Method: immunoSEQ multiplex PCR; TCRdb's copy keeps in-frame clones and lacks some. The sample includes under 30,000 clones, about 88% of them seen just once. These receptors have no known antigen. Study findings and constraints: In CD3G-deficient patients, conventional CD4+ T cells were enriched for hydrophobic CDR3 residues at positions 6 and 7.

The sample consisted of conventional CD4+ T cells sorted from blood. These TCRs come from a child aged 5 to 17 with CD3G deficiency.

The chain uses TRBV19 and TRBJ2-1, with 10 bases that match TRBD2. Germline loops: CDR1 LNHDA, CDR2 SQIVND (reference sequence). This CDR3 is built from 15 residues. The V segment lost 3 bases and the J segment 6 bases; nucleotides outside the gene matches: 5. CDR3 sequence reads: CASSIRAGGSNEQFF. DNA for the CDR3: TGTGCCAGTAGTATCCGAGCGGGAGGGTCCAATGAGCAGTTCTTC.

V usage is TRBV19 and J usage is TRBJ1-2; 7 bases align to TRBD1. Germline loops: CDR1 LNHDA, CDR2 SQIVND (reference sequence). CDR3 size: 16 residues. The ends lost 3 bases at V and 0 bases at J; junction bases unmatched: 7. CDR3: CASSIYGGTANYGYTF. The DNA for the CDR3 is TGTGCCAGTAGTATTTATGGCGGGACAGCTAACTATGGCTACACCTTC.

CDR3 bases: TGTGCCATCAGTAAAGACTCGAACACCGGGGAGCTGTTTTTT. This sequence encodes CAISKDSNTGELFF. This chain links TRBV10-3 with TRBJ2-2, with D uncertain. CDR1 is ENHRY and CDR2 is SYGVKD in the germline V gene. The CDR3 consists of 14 residues. Trimming removed 5 bases at V and 0 bases at J, with 7 bases between.

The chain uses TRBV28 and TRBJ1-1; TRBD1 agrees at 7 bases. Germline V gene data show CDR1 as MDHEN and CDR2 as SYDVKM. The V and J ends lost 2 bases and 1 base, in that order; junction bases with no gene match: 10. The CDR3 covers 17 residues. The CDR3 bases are TGTGCCAGCAGTTTAGGCAGGGGGTTTGGGCGGAACACTGAAGCTTTCTTT. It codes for CASSLGRGFGRNTEAFF.

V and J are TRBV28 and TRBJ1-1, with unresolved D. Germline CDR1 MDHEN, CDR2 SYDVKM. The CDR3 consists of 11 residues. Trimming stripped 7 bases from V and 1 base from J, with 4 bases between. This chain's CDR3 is CASTRNTEAFF. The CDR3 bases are TGTGCCAGCACCCGGAACACTGAAGCTTTCTTT.

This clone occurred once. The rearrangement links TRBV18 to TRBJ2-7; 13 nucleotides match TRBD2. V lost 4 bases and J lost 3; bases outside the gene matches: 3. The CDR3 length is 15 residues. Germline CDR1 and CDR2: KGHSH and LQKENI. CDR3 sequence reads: CASSRWTSGSYEQYF. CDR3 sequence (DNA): TGTGCCAGCTCACGCTGGACTAGCGGGAGCTACGAGCAGTACTTC. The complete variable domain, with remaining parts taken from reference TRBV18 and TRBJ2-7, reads NAGVMQNPRHLVRRRGQEARLRCSPMKGHSHVYWYRQLPEEGLKFMVYLQKENIIDESGMPKERFSAEFPKEGPSILRIQQVVRGDSAAYFCASSRWTSGSYEQYFGPGTRLTVT.

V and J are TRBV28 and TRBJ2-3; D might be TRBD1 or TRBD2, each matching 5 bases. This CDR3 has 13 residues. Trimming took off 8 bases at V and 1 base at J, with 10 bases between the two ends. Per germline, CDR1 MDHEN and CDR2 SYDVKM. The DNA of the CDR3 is TGTGCCAGCTGCCAGGGAGGCACAGATACGCAGTATTTT. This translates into CASCQGGTDTQYF.

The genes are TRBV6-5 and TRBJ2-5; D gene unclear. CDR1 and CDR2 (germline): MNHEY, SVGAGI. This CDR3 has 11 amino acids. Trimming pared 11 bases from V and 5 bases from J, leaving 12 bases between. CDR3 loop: CAEPFWETQYF. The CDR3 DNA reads TGTGCCGAGCCCTTTTGGGAGACCCAGTACTTC.

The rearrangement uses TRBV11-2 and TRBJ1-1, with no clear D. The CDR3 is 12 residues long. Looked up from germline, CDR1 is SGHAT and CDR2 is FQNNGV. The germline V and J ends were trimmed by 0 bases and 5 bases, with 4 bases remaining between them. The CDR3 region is CASSLDRTEAFF. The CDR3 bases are TGTGCCAGCAGCTTAGACAGGACTGAAGCTTTCTTT.